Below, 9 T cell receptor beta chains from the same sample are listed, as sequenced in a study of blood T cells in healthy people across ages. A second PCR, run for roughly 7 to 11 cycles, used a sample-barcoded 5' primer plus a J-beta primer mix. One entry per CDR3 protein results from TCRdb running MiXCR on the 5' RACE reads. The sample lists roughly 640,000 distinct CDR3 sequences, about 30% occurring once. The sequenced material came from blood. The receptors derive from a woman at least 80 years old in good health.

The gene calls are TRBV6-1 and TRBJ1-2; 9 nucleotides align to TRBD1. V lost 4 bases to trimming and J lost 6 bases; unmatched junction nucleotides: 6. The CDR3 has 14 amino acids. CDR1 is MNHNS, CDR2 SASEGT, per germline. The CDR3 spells CASSGGRQGDGYTF. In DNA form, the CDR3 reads TGTGCCAGCAGTGGAGGGAGACAGGGGGATGGCTACACCTTC.

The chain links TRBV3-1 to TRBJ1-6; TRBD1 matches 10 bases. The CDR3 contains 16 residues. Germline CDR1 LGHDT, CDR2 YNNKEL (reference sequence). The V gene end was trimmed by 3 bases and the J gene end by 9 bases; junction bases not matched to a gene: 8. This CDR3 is CASSQGQGSWASPLHF. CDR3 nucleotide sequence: TGTGCCAGCAGCCAGGGACAGGGGTCATGGGCTTCACCCCTCCACTTT. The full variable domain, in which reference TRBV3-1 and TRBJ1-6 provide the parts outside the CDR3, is DTAVSQTPKYLVTQMGNDKSIKCEQNLGHDTMYWYKQDSKKFLKIMFSYNNKELIINETVPNRFSPKSPDKAHLNLHINSLELGDSAVYFCASSQGQGSWASPLHFGNGTRLTVT.

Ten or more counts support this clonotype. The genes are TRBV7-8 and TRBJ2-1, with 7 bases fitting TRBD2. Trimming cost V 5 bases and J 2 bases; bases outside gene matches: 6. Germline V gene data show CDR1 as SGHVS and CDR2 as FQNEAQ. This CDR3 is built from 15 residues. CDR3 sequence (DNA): TGTGCCAGCAGCGACTTGAGCGGGGCCTACAATGAGCAGTTCTTC. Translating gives CASSDLSGAYNEQFF.

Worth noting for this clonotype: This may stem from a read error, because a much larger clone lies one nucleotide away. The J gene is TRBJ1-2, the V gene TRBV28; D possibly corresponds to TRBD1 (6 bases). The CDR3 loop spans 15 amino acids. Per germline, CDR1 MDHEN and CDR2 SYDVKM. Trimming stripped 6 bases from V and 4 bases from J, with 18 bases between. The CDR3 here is CASRGRQGTVYGYTF. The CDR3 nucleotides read TGTGCCAGCAGGGGTAGGCAGGGGACGGTCTATGGCTACACCTTC.

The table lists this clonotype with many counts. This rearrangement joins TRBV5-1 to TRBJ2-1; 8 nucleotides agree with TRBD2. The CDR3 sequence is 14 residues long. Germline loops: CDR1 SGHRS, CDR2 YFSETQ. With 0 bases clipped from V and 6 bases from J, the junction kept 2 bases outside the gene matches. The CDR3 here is CASSLGLATNEQFF. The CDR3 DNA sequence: TGCGCCAGCAGCTTGGGACTAGCGACCAATGAGCAGTTCTTC.

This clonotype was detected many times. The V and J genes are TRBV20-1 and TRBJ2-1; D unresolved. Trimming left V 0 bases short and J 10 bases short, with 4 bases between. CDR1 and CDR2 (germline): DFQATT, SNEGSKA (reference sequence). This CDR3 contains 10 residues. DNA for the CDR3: TGCAGTGCTAGAGATCTAGAGCAGTTCTTC. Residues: CSARDLEQFF.

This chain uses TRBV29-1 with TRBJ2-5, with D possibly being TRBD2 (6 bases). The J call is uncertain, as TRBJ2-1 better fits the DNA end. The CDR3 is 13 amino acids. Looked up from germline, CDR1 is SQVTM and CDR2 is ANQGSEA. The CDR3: CSAYGGYQETQFF. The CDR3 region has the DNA TGCAGCGCCTACGGGGGATACCAAGAGACCCAGTTCTTC.

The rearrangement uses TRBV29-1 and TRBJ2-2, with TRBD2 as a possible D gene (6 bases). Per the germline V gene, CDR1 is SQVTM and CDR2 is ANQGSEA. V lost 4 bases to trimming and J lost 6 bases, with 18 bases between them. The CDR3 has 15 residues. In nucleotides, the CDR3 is TGCAGCGTTGCGGACATGGGCACGGGGGCCGGGGAGCTGTTTTTT. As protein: CSVADMGTGAGELFF.

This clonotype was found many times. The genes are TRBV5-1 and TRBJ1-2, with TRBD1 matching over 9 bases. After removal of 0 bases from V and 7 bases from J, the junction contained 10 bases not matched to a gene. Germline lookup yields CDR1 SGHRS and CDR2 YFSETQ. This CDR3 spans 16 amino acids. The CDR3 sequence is CASSLDQPRQGGGYTF. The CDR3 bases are TGCGCCAGCAGCTTGGACCAACCCCGACAGGGGGGTGGCTACACCTTC.